The 8 T cell receptor beta chains in this list originate from one sample, sequenced in a study of identical twins. TCRdb independently ran MiXCR on the 5' RACE reads; one entry per CDR3 protein. The table shows around 340,000 distinct CDR3 sequences, with 9% to 15% occurring only once. Separately, the same data were catalogued under a study of yellow fever vaccine responses in identical twins.

The specimen was CD8+ T cells sorted from blood. These receptors all stem from a woman under 30 in good health.

The chain employs TRBV20-1 and TRBJ1-4, with D maybe TRBD1 (5 bases). Deletions cut 6 bases from V and 8 bases from J, with 16 bases between. Looked up from germline, CDR1 is DFQATT and CDR2 is SNEGSKA (reference sequence). This CDR3 has 13 residues. CDR3 sequence reads: CSAVGTNGEKLFF. The CDR3 coding sequence is TGCAGTGCGGTAGGGACGAACGGGGAAAAACTGTTTTTT.

In regard to this clonotype: This CDR3 is missing its conserved last phenylalanine or tryptophan, likely due to a read error. This chain joins TRBV11-1 and TRBJ2-7; D unclear. The V end lost 5 bases, the J end lost 5 bases, and 16 bases lay between the germline ends. The CDR3 runs to 14 residues. Germline V gene sequence: CDR1 SGHAT, CDR2 FQDESV (reference sequence). CDR3 residues: CASSHWGGGNEQYL. CDR3 sequence (DNA): TGTGCCAGCAGCCACTGGGGTGGCGGCAACGAGCAGTACTTA.

Only a few counts were recorded for this clonotype. The rearrangement joins TRBV3-1 to TRBJ2-5; D is possibly TRBD1 or TRBD2 (6 bases each). Trimming took off 0 bases at V and 4 bases at J, with 15 bases between the two ends. Germline V lookup: CDR1 LGHDT, CDR2 YNNKEL (reference sequence). The CDR3 contains 16 residues. The CDR3 loop is CASSQERGAFAETQYF. The CDR3 DNA follows: TGTGCCAGCAGCCAAGAAAGGGGGGCGTTTGCAGAGACCCAGTACTTC.

Only a few counts were recorded for this clonotype. This rearrangement joins TRBV27 to TRBJ2-5, with D possibly being TRBD2 (5 bases). The germline V gene encodes CDR1 MNHEY and CDR2 SMNVEV (reference sequence). V dropped 2 bases and J dropped 3 bases, with 10 bases sitting between them. The CDR3 is made up of 14 amino acids. The CDR3 is CASSLMAGEETQYF. In DNA form, the CDR3 reads TGTGCCAGCAGTTTAATGGCGGGTGAAGAGACCCAGTACTTC.

The gene calls are TRBV7-2 and TRBJ1-1, with D maybe TRBD1 (6 bases). In germline, CDR1 is SGHTA, CDR2 FQGNSA. Trimming shortened V by 5 bases and J by 11 bases, and 24 bases separated the two germline ends. The CDR3 runs 15 residues. CDR3: CASSPALGQRGVAFF. CDR3 sequence (DNA): TGTGCCAGCAGCCCCGCTTTAGGACAGCGAGGGGTGGCTTTCTTT.

V gene TRBV28 combines with J gene TRBJ2-7; D is perhaps TRBD1 or TRBD2 (5 bases each). Per germline, CDR1 MDHEN and CDR2 SYDVKM. V dropped 4 bases and J dropped 3 bases, with 22 bases sitting between them. The CDR3 sequence is 17 residues long. This chain's CDR3 is CASSSGNRNRRGYEQYV. CDR3 nucleotides: TGTGCCAGCAGTTCGGGGAACAGGAACCGTAGGGGCTACGAGCAGTACGTC.

This clonotype came up many times. The rearrangement links TRBV4-1 to TRBJ2-1; 13 bases line up with TRBD2. Germline CDR1 is MGHRA and CDR2 is YSYEKL. CDR3 length equals 19 residues. Trimming removed 1 base from V and 9 bases from J; junction bases left unmatched: 15. The CDR3 DNA sequence: TGCGCCAGCAGCCAAGTCCCCTCAACTAGCGGGAGGGTAGGCGGTGAGCAGTTCTTC. This encodes CASSQVPSTSGRVGGEQFF.

The chain uses TRBV10-3 and TRBJ2-1; weak D call: TRBD2 (5 bases). The germline V gene encodes CDR1 ENHRY and CDR2 SYGVKD. This CDR3 region has 13 residues. V was shortened by 7 bases and J by 4 bases, with 11 bases between the two germline ends. In DNA form, the CDR3 reads TGTGCCATCACCGGGTCGGGATACAATGAGCAGTTCTTC. Translated: CAITGSGYNEQFF.